These 28 T cell receptor beta chains were all obtained from the same sample, sequenced in a study of cytomegalovirus exposure and HLA in healthy donors. Sequencing used immunoSEQ multiplex PCR; TCRdb keeps in-frame clones, though not all of them. The table records 130,000 or so clones, 85% to 90% of them present only once. Sequencing used PBMCs. Source of these receptors: a man aged 25 to 45 in good health and CMV-seronegative.

This clone appeared once. This chain joins TRBV5-1 and TRBJ1-2, with TRBD1 identical over 10 bases. CDR1 and CDR2 (germline): SGHRS, YFSETQ. V lost 4 bases and J lost 7; bases outside the gene matches: 7. The CDR3 sequence is 14 residues long. CDR3: CASSDGQGVGGYTF. DNA for the CDR3: TGCGCCAGCAGCGATGGACAGGGGGTTGGTGGCTACACCTTC.

The chain employs TRBV6-1 and TRBJ2-2; 10 bases fit TRBD2. Germline CDR1 MNHNS, CDR2 SASEGT. V dropped 5 bases and J dropped 1; count of bases not matched to a gene: 1. The CDR3 extends over 15 amino acids. In DNA, the CDR3 is TGTGCCAGCAGTCCTAGCGGGGGGAACACCGGGGAGCTGTTTTTT. Translating it yields CASSPSGGNTGELFF.

The gene calls are TRBV27 and TRBJ1-2, with a weak D call TRBD1 (6 bases). The CDR3 is 13 amino acids. Germline assignment: CDR1 MNHEY and CDR2 SMNVEV (reference sequence). The V gene lost 6 bases and the J gene lost 2 bases, with 10 bases spanning the gap. The CDR3 reads CASRLQGNYGYTF. CDR3 bases: TGTGCCAGCAGACTACAGGGAAACTATGGCTACACCTTC.

This chain connects TRBV29-1 to TRBJ2-7, with D perhaps matching TRBD1 (6 bases). The CDR3 length is 13 residues. The V gene lost 4 bases and the J gene lost 0 bases, with 10 bases spanning the gap. Germline CDR1 SQVTM, CDR2 ANQGSEA. The CDR3 DNA reads as TGCAGCGTTGGACAGGCTAGCTCCTACGAGCAGTACTTC. Translated: CSVGQASSYEQYF.

The chain employs TRBV4-2 and TRBJ2-3; 7 bases agree with TRBD1. Germline assignment: CDR1 LGHNA and CDR2 YNFKEQ. CDR3 length: 17 residues. The J segment lost 0 bases and the V segment lost 2 bases, leaving 8 bases of the junction unmatched. In DNA form, the CDR3 reads TGTGCCAGCAGCCAACCACGACAGGGAAGTAGCACAGATACGCAGTATTTT. Its translation is CASSQPRQGSSTDTQYF.

The rearrangement links TRBV2 to TRBJ1-2, with TRBD1 matching over 9 bases. J was trimmed by 3 bases and V by 7 bases; bases with no gene match: 3. Germline V lookup: CDR1 SNHLY, CDR2 FYNNEI. This CDR3 contains 13 residues. CDR3 region: CASTGQGHYGYTF. The DNA of the CDR3 is TGTGCCAGCACCGGACAGGGGCACTATGGCTACACCTTC.

The J gene is TRBJ2-5, the V gene TRBV27; 8 bases align to TRBD2. This CDR3 spans 16 amino acids. The V and J ends lost 4 bases and 0 bases, in that order; junction bases with no gene match: 7. Germline V gene data show CDR1 as MNHEY and CDR2 as SMNVEV (reference sequence). CDR3 in amino acids: CASSSPTSGNQETQYF. The CDR3 DNA sequence: TGTGCCAGCAGTTCGCCTACTAGCGGAAACCAAGAGACCCAGTACTTC.

This chain links TRBV6-5 with TRBJ1-2, with a possible D match to TRBD1 (6 bases). V was shortened by 6 bases and J by 4 bases, with 12 bases between the two germline ends. CDR1 is MNHEY and CDR2 is SVGAGI in the germline V gene. This CDR3 region has 13 residues. The CDR3 DNA reads as TGTGCCAGCAGAAAAACAGGGTTCTATGGCTACACCTTC. Protein product: CASRKTGFYGYTF.

The chain is built from TRBV6-1 and TRBJ2-7; 8 bases line up with TRBD1. The CDR3 has 13 amino acids. The germline gives CDR1 MNHNS, CDR2 SASEGT. Trimming cost V 6 bases and J 5 bases; bases outside gene matches: 6. CDR3 amino acids: CASSTDRGNEQYF. As DNA, the CDR3 is TGTGCCAGCAGCACAGACAGGGGTAACGAGCAGTACTTC.

The chain is built from TRBV2 and TRBJ1-1; D call uncertain. The CDR3 loop spans 14 amino acids. CDR1 and CDR2 from the germline V gene are SNHLY and FYNNEI. Trimming pared 3 bases from V and 2 bases from J, leaving 10 bases between. The CDR3 DNA is TGTGCCAGCAGTGACTCCCGTCTCAACACTGAAGCTTTCTTT. This codes for CASSDSRLNTEAFF.

The V call is TRBV7-2, the J call TRBJ1-5; 8 bases map to TRBD1. Germline V gene data show CDR1 as SGHTA and CDR2 as FQGNSA. The CDR3 consists of 15 residues. The trim removed 4 bases at V and 1 base at J, leaving 3 bases unmatched. This chain's CDR3 is CASSSRQGSNQPQHF. The CDR3 DNA follows: TGTGCCAGCAGCTCCAGACAGGGGAGCAATCAGCCCCAGCATTTT.

The chain employs TRBV19 and TRBJ1-6; the D gene is possibly TRBD1 (5 bases). Germline V lookup: CDR1 LNHDA, CDR2 SQIVND (reference sequence). The CDR3 extends over 16 amino acids. V lost 5 bases, J lost 0 bases, and 11 bases lay in between. In DNA, the CDR3 is TGTGCCAGTAGTCCTAGGGGAAGCTCCTATAATTCACCCCTCCACTTT. The encoded protein is CASSPRGSSYNSPLHF.

The J gene is TRBJ1-1, the V gene TRBV29-1; weak D call: TRBD1 (5 bases). CDR3 length: 11 amino acids. Germline V lookup: CDR1 SQVTM, CDR2 ANQGSEA. V lost 2 bases to trimming and J lost 11 bases, with 12 bases between them. CDR3 bases: TGCAGCGTTGAAATCGGCCGGGGGGCTTTCTTT. It encodes CSVEIGRGAFF. Using reference TRBV29-1 and TRBJ1-1 for the parts outside the CDR3, the full variable domain is SAVISQKPSRDICQRGTSLTIQCQVDSQVTMMFWYRQQPGQSLTLIATANQGSEATYESGFVIDKFPISRPNLTFSTLTVSNMSPEDSSIYLCSVEIGRGAFFGQGTRLTVV.

The chain recombines TRBV27 with TRBJ1-5; D may be TRBD1 (5 bases). The CDR3 runs to 17 residues. Germline lookup yields CDR1 MNHEY and CDR2 SMNVEV (reference sequence). Trimming removed 5 bases from V and 2 bases from J, with 19 bases in between. CDR3: CASSPDKWALGNQPQHF. DNA for the CDR3: TGTGCCAGCAGTCCGGACAAGTGGGCCCTGGGCAATCAGCCCCAGCATTTT.

This clone was seen a single time. The chain combines TRBV7-3 with TRBJ1-2; D might be TRBD1 (5 bases). The germline V gene has CDR1 SGHTA and CDR2 FQGTGA. The CDR3 sequence is 14 residues long. Trimming took 2 bases from V and 6 from J, leaving 13 bases between them. CDR3 DNA: TGTGCCAGCAGCTTAGGGGGGAATCGCGATGGCTACACCTTC. Amino acids: CASSLGGNRDGYTF.

The chain combines TRBV29-1 with TRBJ2-3; TRBD1 matches at 7 bases. Germline CDR1 reads SQVTM; CDR2 reads ANQGSEA. This CDR3 has 15 residues. The junction had 11 bases not matched to a gene; V was cut back by 6 bases and J by 2 bases. The chain's CDR3 is CSVNRQGYSTDTQYF. The CDR3 DNA sequence: TGCAGCGTAAACCGACAGGGCTATTCCACAGATACGCAGTATTTT.

The V gene is TRBV19, the J gene TRBJ1-5; TRBD1 is a possible D gene (6 bases). There are 14 residues in the CDR3. The germline CDR1 and CDR2 sequences are LNHDA and SQIVND (reference sequence). V was shortened by 7 bases and J by 5 bases, with 15 bases between the two germline ends. This chain's CDR3 is CASTRGMGYQPQHF. In nucleotides, the CDR3 is TGTGCCAGTACCAGGGGAATGGGGTATCAGCCCCAGCATTTT.

This sequence joins TRBV18 and TRBJ1-4; a weak D match, TRBD1 (5 bases). Germline CDR1 KGHSH, CDR2 LQKENI. This CDR3 comprises 16 residues. With 6 bases removed from V and 8 bases from J, the gap between germline ends came to 22 bases. The CDR3 DNA is TGTGCCAGCTCCCCGCGCGGGGGACTCGTGGGGGAAAAACTGTTTTTT. Protein sequence: CASSPRGGLVGEKLFF.

V is TRBV19 and J is TRBJ1-1, with D perhaps matching TRBD1 (6 bases). CDR1 LNHDA and CDR2 SQIVND come from the germline V gene (reference sequence). V was clipped by 9 bases and J by 7 bases, with 21 bases between them. The CDR3 length is 14 residues. CDR3 DNA: TGTGCCAGGGATAATAAGGACAGCCAACTTGAAGCTTTCTTT. This gives the protein CARDNKDSQLEAFF.

The V gene is TRBV6-5, the J gene TRBJ1-1; D not certain. CDR3 length: 14 amino acids. From germline, CDR1 is MNHEY and CDR2 SVGAGI. V was clipped by 7 bases and J by 1 base, with 13 bases between them. The CDR3 coding sequence is TGTGCCAGCACTCTGGCCCCAGGGAACACTGAAGCTTTCTTT. Its translation: CASTLAPGNTEAFF.

This rearrangement joins TRBV28 to TRBJ2-6; D remains unclear. The length of the CDR3 is 15 residues. The V gene's germline CDR1 is MDHEN and CDR2 SYDVKM. Trimming removed 3 bases from V and 4 bases from J, with 10 bases in between. The CDR3 protein is CASSFPNKGANVLTF. CDR3 in DNA: TGTGCCAGCAGTTTCCCAAACAAGGGGGCCAACGTCCTGACTTTC.

This clone appeared once. The rearrangement uses TRBV4-1 and TRBJ1-4; unclear D gene. Germline V lookup: CDR1 MGHRA, CDR2 YSYEKL. The CDR3 covers 14 residues. V was trimmed by 1 base and J by 3 bases, leaving 6 bases between them. The CDR3 sequence: CASSQVFANEKLFF. The CDR3 DNA sequence: TGCGCCAGCAGCCAAGTCTTTGCTAATGAAAAACTGTTTTTT.

The V gene is TRBV7-2, the J gene TRBJ2-7; TRBD1 matches at 9 bases. V lost 4 bases, J lost 4 bases, and 17 bases stayed unmatched. The CDR3 is made up of 18 amino acids. Germline loops: CDR1 SGHTA, CDR2 FQGNSA. In DNA form, the CDR3 reads TGTGCCAGCAGCTCGGCCGGGACAGGGAGGTCCTTAGGTTACGAGCAGTACTTC. It yields the protein CASSSAGTGRSLGYEQYF.

The chain is built from TRBV29-1 and TRBJ1-2; a possible D gene is TRBD1 (5 bases). Trimming pared 6 bases from V and 5 bases from J, leaving 19 bases between. The CDR3 contains 14 residues. Germline V gives CDR1 SQVTM, CDR2 ANQGSEA. The CDR3 coding sequence is TGCAGCGTCATGAAGGGAGGGGCGGTTTATGGCTACACCTTC. It specifies CSVMKGGAVYGYTF.

The V and J genes are TRBV19 and TRBJ1-2, with TRBD1 matching over 10 bases. The CDR3 length is 15 residues. CDR1 and CDR2 (germline): LNHDA, SQIVND (reference sequence). The junction had 3 bases not matched to a gene; V was cut back by 3 bases and J by 2 bases. The CDR3 sequence: CASSISGQGNYGYTF. Here the CDR3 DNA reads TGTGCCAGTAGTATCTCGGGACAGGGGAACTATGGCTACACCTTC. Supplemented by reference TRBV19 and TRBJ1-2, the full variable domain reads DGGITQSPKYLFRKEGQNVTLSCEQNLNHDAMYWYRQDPGQGLRLIYYSQIVNDFQKGDIAEGYSVSREKKESFPLTVTSAQKNPTAFYLCASSISGQGNYGYTFGSGTRLTVV.

This clone occurred once. The chain uses TRBV2 and TRBJ2-7, with 7 bases aligning to TRBD2. Looked up from germline, CDR1 is SNHLY and CDR2 is FYNNEI. J lost 1 base, V lost 4 bases, and 19 bases had no gene match. The CDR3 runs 19 residues. Here the CDR3 reads CASSAPWAGVYSMSYEQYF. The DNA of the CDR3 is TGTGCCAGCAGTGCCCCCTGGGCGGGGGTGTACTCGATGTCCTACGAGCAGTACTTC. Full variable domain (remainder filled in from reference TRBV2 and TRBJ2-7): EPEVTQTPSHQVTQMGQEVILRCVPISNHLYFYWYRQILGQKVEFLVSFYNNEISEKSEIFDDQFSVERPDGSNFTLKIRSTKLEDSAMYFCASSAPWAGVYSMSYEQYFGPGTRLTVT.

The chain employs TRBV7-6 and TRBJ2-1; 8 bases line up with TRBD2. CDR3 size: 15 residues. Germline values: CDR1 SGHVS, CDR2 FNYEAQ. V shed 5 bases, J shed 0 bases, and the junction held 3 bases outside the gene matches. The CDR3 loop is CASSPLAGSYNEQFF. Here the CDR3 DNA reads TGTGCCAGCAGCCCTCTAGCGGGCTCCTACAATGAGCAGTTCTTC.

V gene TRBV5-8 combines with J gene TRBJ1-2; TRBD1 matches at 7 bases. From germline, CDR1 is SGHTS and CDR2 YDEGEE. The CDR3 runs to 15 residues. V shed 0 bases, J shed 2 bases, and the junction held 4 bases outside the gene matches. The CDR3 is CASSLVGTANYGYTF. CDR3 DNA: TGTGCCAGCAGCTTGGTTGGGACAGCGAACTATGGCTACACCTTC. The full variable domain, completed using reference TRBV5-8 and TRBJ1-2, is EAGVTQSPTHLIKTRGQQATLRCSPISGHTSVYWYQQALGLGLQFLLWYDEGEERNRGNFPPRFSGRQFPNYSSELNVNALELEDSALYLCASSLVGTANYGYTFGSGTRLTVV.